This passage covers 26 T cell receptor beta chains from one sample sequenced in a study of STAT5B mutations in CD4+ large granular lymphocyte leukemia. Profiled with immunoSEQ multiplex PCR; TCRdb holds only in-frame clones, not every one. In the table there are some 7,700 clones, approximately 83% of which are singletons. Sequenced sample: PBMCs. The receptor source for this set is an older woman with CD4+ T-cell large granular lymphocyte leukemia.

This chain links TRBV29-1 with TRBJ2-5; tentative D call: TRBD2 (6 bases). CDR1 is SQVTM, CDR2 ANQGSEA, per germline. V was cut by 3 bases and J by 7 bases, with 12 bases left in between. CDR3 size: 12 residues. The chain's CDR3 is CSVEGGRMTQYF. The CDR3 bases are TGCAGCGTTGAGGGGGGTAGGATGACCCAGTACTTC.

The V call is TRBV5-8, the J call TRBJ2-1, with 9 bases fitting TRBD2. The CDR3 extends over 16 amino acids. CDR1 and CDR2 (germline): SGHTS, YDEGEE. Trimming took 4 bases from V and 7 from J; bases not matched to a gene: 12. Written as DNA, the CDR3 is TGTGCCAGCAGCCTCCTAGCGGGGTGGACTGGGAATGAGCAGTTCTTC. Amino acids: CASSLLAGWTGNEQFF.

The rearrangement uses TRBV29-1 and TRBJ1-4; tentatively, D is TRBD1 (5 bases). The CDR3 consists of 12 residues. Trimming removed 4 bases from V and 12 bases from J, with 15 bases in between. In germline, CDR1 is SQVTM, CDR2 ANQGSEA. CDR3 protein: CSVVRGTSELFF. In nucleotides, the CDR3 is TGCAGCGTTGTTAGGGGTACCTCGGAACTGTTTTTT.

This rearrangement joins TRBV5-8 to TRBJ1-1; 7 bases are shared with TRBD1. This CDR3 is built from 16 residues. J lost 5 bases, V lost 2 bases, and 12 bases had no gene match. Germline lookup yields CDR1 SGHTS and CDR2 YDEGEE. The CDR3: CASSFLQGMGRTEAFF. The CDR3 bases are TGTGCCAGCAGCTTCCTACAGGGGATGGGAAGGACTGAAGCTTTCTTT.

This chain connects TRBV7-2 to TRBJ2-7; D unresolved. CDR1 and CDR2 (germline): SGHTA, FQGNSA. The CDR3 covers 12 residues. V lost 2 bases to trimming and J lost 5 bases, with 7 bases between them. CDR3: CASSLMENEQYF. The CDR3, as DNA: TGTGCCAGCAGCTTAATGGAAAACGAGCAGTACTTC.

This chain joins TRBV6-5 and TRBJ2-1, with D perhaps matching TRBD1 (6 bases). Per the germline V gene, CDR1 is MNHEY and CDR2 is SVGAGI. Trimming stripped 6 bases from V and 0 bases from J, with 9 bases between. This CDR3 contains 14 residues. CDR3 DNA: TGTGCCAGCAGCCAGGGGCCCTCCTACAATGAGCAGTTCTTC. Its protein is CASSQGPSYNEQFF.

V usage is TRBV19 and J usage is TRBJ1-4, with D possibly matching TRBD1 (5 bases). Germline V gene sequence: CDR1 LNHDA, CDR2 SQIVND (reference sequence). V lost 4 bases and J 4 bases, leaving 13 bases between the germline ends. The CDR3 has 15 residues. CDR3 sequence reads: CASSRGWADNEKLFF. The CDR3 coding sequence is TGTGCCAGTAGTAGGGGGTGGGCAGATAATGAAAAACTGTTTTTT. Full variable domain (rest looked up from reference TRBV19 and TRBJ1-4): DGGITQSPKYLFRKEGQNVTLSCEQNLNHDAMYWYRQDPGQGLRLIYYSQIVNDFQKGDIAEGYSVSREKKESFPLTVTSAQKNPTAFYLCASSRGWADNEKLFFGSGTQLSVL.

This chain's CDR3 is CASSSHYEGQGAGGYGYTF. The CDR3 DNA sequence: TGCGCCAGCAGCTCCCACTATGAGGGACAGGGGGCGGGAGGCTATGGCTACACCTTC. The genes are TRBV5-1 and TRBJ1-2, with 12 positions matching TRBD1. V shed 3 bases and J 4 bases; nucleotides not matched to a gene: 16. Germline-derived CDR1 and CDR2 are SGHRS and YFSETQ. The CDR3 runs 19 residues. Drawing the rest from reference TRBV5-1 and TRBJ1-2, the complete variable domain is KAGVTQTPRYLIKTRGQQVTLSCSPISGHRSVSWYQQTPGQGLQFLFEYFSETQRNKGNFPGRFSGRQFSNSRSEMNVSTLELGDSALYLCASSSHYEGQGAGGYGYTFGSGTRLTVV.

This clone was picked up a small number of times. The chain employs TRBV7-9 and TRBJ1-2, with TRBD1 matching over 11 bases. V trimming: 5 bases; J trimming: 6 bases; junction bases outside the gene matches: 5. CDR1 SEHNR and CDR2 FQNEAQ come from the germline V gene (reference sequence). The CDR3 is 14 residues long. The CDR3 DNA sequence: TGTGCCAGCAGCCCTTGGACAGGGGGCGATGGCTACACCTTC. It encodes CASSPWTGGDGYTF.

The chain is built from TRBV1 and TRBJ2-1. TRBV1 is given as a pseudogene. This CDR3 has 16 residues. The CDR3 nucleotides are TGCACCAGCAGCCAAGATACCGGGCGCTCCTACAATGAGCAGTTCTTC. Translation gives CTSSQDTGRSYNEQFF.

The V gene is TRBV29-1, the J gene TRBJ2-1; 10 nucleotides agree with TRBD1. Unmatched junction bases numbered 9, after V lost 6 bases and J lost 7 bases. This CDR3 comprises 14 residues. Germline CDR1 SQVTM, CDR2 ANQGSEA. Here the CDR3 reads CSVGTGTGVNEQFF. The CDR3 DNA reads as TGCAGCGTAGGAACCGGGACAGGGGTTAATGAGCAGTTCTTC.

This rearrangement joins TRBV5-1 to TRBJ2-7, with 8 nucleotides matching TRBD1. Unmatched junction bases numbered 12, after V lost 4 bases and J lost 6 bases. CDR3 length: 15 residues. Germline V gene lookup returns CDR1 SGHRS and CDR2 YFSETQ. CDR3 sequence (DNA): TGCGCCAGCAGCCTGATTATGGGACAGGTCACCGAGCAGTACTTC. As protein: CASSLIMGQVTEQYF.

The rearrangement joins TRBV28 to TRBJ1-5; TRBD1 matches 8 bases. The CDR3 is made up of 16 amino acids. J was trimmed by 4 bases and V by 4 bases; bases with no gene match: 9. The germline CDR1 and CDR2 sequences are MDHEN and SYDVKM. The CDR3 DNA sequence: TGTGCCAGCAGTTCCGGGACAGGTAGGGGGAATCAGCCCCAGCATTTT. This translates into CASSSGTGRGNQPQHF.

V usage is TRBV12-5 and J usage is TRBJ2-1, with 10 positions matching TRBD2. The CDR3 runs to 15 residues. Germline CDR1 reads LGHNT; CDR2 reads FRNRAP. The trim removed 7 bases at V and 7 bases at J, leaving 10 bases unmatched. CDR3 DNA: TGTGCTAGTGTCCCCCCTAGCGGGGGTTATAATGAGCAGTTCTTC. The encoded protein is CASVPPSGGYNEQFF.

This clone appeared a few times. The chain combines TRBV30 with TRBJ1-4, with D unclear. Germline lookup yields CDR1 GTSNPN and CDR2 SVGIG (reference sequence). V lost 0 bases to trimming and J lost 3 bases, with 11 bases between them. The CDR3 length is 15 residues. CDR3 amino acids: CAWSVTRAPNEKLFF. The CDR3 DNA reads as TGTGCCTGGAGTGTAACAAGGGCCCCTAATGAAAAACTGTTTTTT.

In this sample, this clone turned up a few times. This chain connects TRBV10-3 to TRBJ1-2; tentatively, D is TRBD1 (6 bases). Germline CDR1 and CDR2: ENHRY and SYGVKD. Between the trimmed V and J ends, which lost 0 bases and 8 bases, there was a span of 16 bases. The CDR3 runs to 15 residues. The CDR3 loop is CAISESEVGAVGYTF. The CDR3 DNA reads TGTGCCATCAGTGAGTCAGAGGTGGGGGCGGTCGGCTACACCTTC.

The CDR3 loop is CASSYSEGPGTEAFF. Here the CDR3 DNA reads TGTGCCAGCAGTTACTCGGAGGGACCGGGCACTGAAGCTTTCTTT. V is TRBV6-5 and J is TRBJ1-1; D is possibly TRBD1 (5 bases). Trimming shortened V by 0 bases and J by 4 bases, and 12 bases separated the two germline ends. The CDR3 runs 15 residues. Germline loops: CDR1 MNHEY, CDR2 SVGAGI.

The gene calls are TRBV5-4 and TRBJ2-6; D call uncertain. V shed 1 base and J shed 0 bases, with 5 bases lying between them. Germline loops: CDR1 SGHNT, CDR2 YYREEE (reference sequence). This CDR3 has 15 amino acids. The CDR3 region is CASSLRLSGANVLTF. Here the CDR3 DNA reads TGTGCCAGCAGCTTGCGGCTCTCTGGGGCCAACGTCCTGACTTTC.

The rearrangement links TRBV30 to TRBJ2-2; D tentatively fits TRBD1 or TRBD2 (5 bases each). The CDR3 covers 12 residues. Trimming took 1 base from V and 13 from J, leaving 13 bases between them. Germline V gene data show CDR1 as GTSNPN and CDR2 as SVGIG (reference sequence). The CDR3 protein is CAWSDYGTALFF. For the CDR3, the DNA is TGTGCCTGGAGTGACTACGGGACGGCGCTGTTTTTT.

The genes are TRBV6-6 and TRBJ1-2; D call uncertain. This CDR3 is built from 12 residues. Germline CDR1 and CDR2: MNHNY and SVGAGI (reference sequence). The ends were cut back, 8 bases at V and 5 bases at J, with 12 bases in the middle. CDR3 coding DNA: TGTGCCAGCTTAAGCAGGTTTTATGGCTACACCTTC. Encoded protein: CASLSRFYGYTF.

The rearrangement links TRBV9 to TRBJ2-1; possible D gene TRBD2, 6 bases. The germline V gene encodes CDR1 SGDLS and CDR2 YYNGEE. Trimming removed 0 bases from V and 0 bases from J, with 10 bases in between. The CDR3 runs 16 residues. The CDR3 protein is CASSVVFGGSYNEQFF. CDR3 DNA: TGTGCCAGCAGCGTAGTGTTCGGGGGCTCCTACAATGAGCAGTTCTTC.

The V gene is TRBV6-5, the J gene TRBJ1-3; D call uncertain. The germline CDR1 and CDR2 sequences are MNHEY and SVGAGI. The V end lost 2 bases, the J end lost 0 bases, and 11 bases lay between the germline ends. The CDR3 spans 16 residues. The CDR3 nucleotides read TGTGCCAGCAGTTACGCCACGGAGGGCTCTGGAAACACCATATATTTT. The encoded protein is CASSYATEGSGNTIYF.

CDR3: CASSLMGRGGSDYEQYF. In DNA, the CDR3 is TGTGCCAGCAGCTTGATGGGCCGGGGAGGAAGCGACTACGAGCAGTACTTC. This chain joins TRBV7-2 and TRBJ2-7, with D perhaps matching TRBD2 (6 bases). The CDR3 is 17 amino acids. Germline V gene data show CDR1 as SGHTA and CDR2 as FQGNSA. The ends were cut back, 3 bases at V and 3 bases at J, with 21 bases in the middle.

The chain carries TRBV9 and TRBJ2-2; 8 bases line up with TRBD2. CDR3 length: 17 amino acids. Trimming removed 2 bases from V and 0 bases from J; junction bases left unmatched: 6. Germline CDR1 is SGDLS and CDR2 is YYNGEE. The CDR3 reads CASSVFGAGANTGELFF. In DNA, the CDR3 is TGTGCCAGCAGCGTGTTCGGAGCGGGGGCGAACACCGGGGAGCTGTTTTTT.

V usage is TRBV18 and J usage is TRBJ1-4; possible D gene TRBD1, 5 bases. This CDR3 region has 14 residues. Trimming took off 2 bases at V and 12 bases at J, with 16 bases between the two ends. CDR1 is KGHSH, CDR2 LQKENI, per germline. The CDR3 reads CASSPGTDVGELFF. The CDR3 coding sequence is TGTGCCAGCTCACCAGGGACCGATGTGGGGGAACTGTTTTTT.

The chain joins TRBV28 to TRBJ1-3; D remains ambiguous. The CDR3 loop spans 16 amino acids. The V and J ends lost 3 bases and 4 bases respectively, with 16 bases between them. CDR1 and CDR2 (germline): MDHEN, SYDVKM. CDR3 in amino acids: CASSFGRRRLGNTIYF. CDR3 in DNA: TGTGCCAGCAGTTTTGGACGGCGGCGGCTAGGAAACACCATATATTTT. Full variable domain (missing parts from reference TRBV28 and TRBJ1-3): DVKVTQSSRYLVKRTGEKVFLECVQDMDHENMFWYRQDPGLGLRLIYFSYDVKMKEKGDIPEGYSVSREKKERFSLILESASTNQTSMYLCASSFGRRRLGNTIYFGEGSWLTVV.